Included here is one T cell receptor (beta chain) sequence, with context. TCRdb keeps only in-frame clones here, not all; method: immunoSEQ multiplex PCR. This sample has 200,000 to 250,000 clones; approximately 85% occur once, and the top ten carry more than 2%. The sample belongs to a study of blood T cell repertoires in COVID-19. Whole-study context: The United States, Italy and Spain supplied acute and convalescent COVID-19 samples. PBMCs, B-cell-depleted T cells, or T cells were the source of the cDNA or gDNA that made up the material.

In germline, CDR1 is MGHDK, CDR2 SYGVNS. The CDR3 is made up of 14 amino acids. The V end lost 5 bases, the J end lost 3 bases, and 13 bases lay between the germline ends. Sequenced: peripheral blood. V usage is TRBV25-1 and J usage is TRBJ1-1, with D tentatively TRBD1 (6 bases). The sequence derives from a woman aged 70-85 years with COVID-19, enrolled during active disease. CDR3 region: CASSLDSMYTEAFF. As DNA, the CDR3 is TGTGCCAGCAGTTTGGACAGCATGTACACTGAAGCTTTCTTT.